This T cell receptor beta chain was recorded in a study of T cell repertoires in cytomegalovirus infection. Study-level background: An indication of both CMV infection and matching HLA type came from public TCR beta signatures. Whole-study results and caveats: Within the response measured ex vivo, HLA-C-restricted CMV-specific TCR beta clonotypes were dominant. Cumulated frequencies of public TCR beta families served to identify carriers of CMV plus the relevant HLA.

TCRdb re-called the reads through MiXCR, storing one row per CDR3 protein. The profile covers a few hundred thousand distinct CDR3 sequences, with about a sixth appearing a single time and about half taken by the ten largest. This CDR3 has 15 residues. Germline assignment: CDR1 MNHEY and CDR2 SVGAGI. V lost 0 bases and J lost 3, with 10 bases in between. This clonotype was seen many times. Its antigen remains unknown. The receptor's source is a human donor in good health (CMV status not recorded). Some clones in this sample may be carry-over from other donors' samples. The rearrangement uses TRBV6-5 and TRBJ2-3; D unresolved. Sequenced: CD8+ T cells from PBMCs. The CDR3 loop is CASSYSVGSTDTQYF. In DNA, the CDR3 is TGTGCCAGCAGTTACTCGGTCGGGTCAACAGATACGCAGTATTTT.